The 15 T cell receptor beta chains below all came from one sample that was sequenced in a study of T cell responses to AZD1222 COVID-19 vaccine. Method: immunoSEQ multiplex PCR; TCRdb's copy keeps in-frame clones and lacks some. The profile shows more than 100,000 clones, roughly 90% of them singletons. The sample consisted of peripheral blood, taken on day 0 of AZD1222 vaccination. Every receptor here comes from an adult in good health.

J is TRBJ1-2 and V is TRBV6-5; no definite D call. Germline CDR1 reads MNHEY; CDR2 reads SVGAGI. Trimming shortened V by 6 bases and J by 7 bases, and 12 bases separated the two germline ends. The CDR3 has 12 amino acids. In nucleotides, the CDR3 is TGTGCCAGCAGGAATCCGGAGGCTGGCTACACCTTC. Its protein product is CASRNPEAGYTF.

This chain joins TRBV9 and TRBJ1-1; tentative D call: TRBD1 (5 bases). CDR1 is SGDLS and CDR2 is YYNGEE in the germline V gene. V was cut by 0 bases and J by 4 bases, with 10 bases left in between. There are 14 residues in the CDR3. CDR3 nucleotides: TGTGCCAGCAGCGTAGGGGGCCTAGGCACTGAAGCTTTCTTT. It specifies CASSVGGLGTEAFF.

V gene TRBV7-9 combines with J gene TRBJ2-3; 8 positions agree with TRBD1. There are 16 residues in the CDR3. Germline V gives CDR1 SEHNR, CDR2 FQNEAQ (reference sequence). V trimming: 4 bases; J trimming: 1 base; junction bases outside the gene matches: 7. The CDR3 is CASSSGQGIGTDTQYF. For the CDR3, the DNA is TGTGCCAGCAGCTCAGGACAGGGTATTGGCACAGATACGCAGTATTTT.

The rearrangement uses TRBV15 and TRBJ1-1; maybe TRBD1 (5 bases). There are 14 residues in the CDR3. V was clipped by 0 bases and J by 1 base, with 6 bases between them. Germline loops: CDR1 LNHNV, CDR2 YYDKDF (reference sequence). CDR3 nucleotides: TGTGCCACCAGCAGAGATACAGGGAACACTGAAGCTTTCTTT. This encodes CATSRDTGNTEAFF. The whole variable domain, remainder taken from reference TRBV15 and TRBJ1-1, is DAMVIQNPRYQVTQFGKPVTLSCSQTLNHNVMYWYQQKSSQAPKLLFHYYDKDFNNEADTPDNFQSRRPNTSFCFLDIRSPGLGDTAMYLCATSRDTGNTEAFFGQGTRLTVV.

The chain combines TRBV21-1 with TRBJ2-2; TRBD1 reflects the table's D call only, with no check against the DNA. TRBV21-1 represents a pseudogene. CDR3 length: 17 amino acids. The CDR3 region is CASSPQSRTGAAGELFF. CDR3 DNA: TGTGCCAGCAGCCCCCAGTCGAGGACAGGGGCGGCCGGGGAGCTGTTTTTT.

J is TRBJ1-1 and V is TRBV5-8; no firm D call. V was clipped by 1 base and J by 1 base, with 5 bases between them. The CDR3 runs 13 residues. Looked up from germline, CDR1 is SGHTS and CDR2 is YDEGEE. CDR3 protein: CASSLLENTEAFF. CDR3 DNA sequence: TGTGCCAGCAGCTTGCTTGAGAACACTGAAGCTTTCTTT.

DNA of the CDR3: TGTGCCAGCAGCCTCGGGGGGAACACCGGGGAGCTGTTTTTT. Its translation is CASSLGGNTGELFF. The J gene is TRBJ2-2, the V gene TRBV2; D is perhaps TRBD2 (6 bases). Trimming stripped 6 bases from V and 1 base from J, with 9 bases between. CDR3 size: 14 residues. The germline V gene encodes CDR1 SNHLY and CDR2 FYNNEI.

The V and J genes are TRBV5-4 and TRBJ2-2, with D unresolved. Germline assignment: CDR1 SGHNT and CDR2 YYREEE (reference sequence). The CDR3 spans 13 residues. Trimming cost V 0 bases and J 5 bases, with 5 bases left between them. The CDR3 loop reads CASSLERTGELFF. CDR3 coding DNA: TGTGCCAGCAGCTTGGAGAGAACCGGGGAGCTGTTTTTT.

The V and J genes are TRBV5-6 and TRBJ1-2; no reliable D call. V lost 2 bases to trimming and J lost 2 bases, with 7 bases between them. Germline assignment: CDR1 SGHDT and CDR2 YYEEEE. The CDR3 length is 13 residues. The CDR3 DNA sequence: TGTGCCAGCAGCTTCAGAACAAACTATGGCTACACCTTC. Its protein product is CASSFRTNYGYTF.

J is TRBJ2-5 and V is TRBV5-1; 9 nucleotides match TRBD1. Germline V lookup: CDR1 SGHRS, CDR2 YFSETQ. With V trimmed by 2 bases and J by 5 bases, 7 bases remained unmatched. The CDR3 spans 15 residues. As DNA, the CDR3 is TGCGCCAGCAGCTTCGGGACAGGGAGTGTGGAGACCCAGTACTTC. This encodes CASSFGTGSVETQYF.

The chain carries TRBV14 and TRBJ1-2, with D hard to call. V lost 0 bases and J lost 4, with 9 bases in between. The V gene's germline CDR1 is SGHDN and CDR2 FVKESK. CDR3 length: 14 residues. The CDR3, as DNA: TGTGCCAGCAGCCAAGATATGGGGTCCTATGGCTACACCTTC. This sequence encodes CASSQDMGSYGYTF. The complete variable domain, with remaining parts taken from reference TRBV14 and TRBJ1-2, reads EAGVTQFPSHSVIEKGQTVTLRCDPISGHDNLYWYRRVMGKEIKFLLHFVKESKQDESGMPNNRFLAERTGGTYSTLKVQPAELEDSGVYFCASSQDMGSYGYTFGSGTRLTVV.

This chain joins TRBV6-6 and TRBJ1-1; 8 bases agree with TRBD1. This CDR3 region has 15 residues. J lost 5 bases, V lost 5 bases, and 10 bases had no gene match. Germline V gives CDR1 MNHNY, CDR2 SVGAGI (reference sequence). This chain's CDR3 is CASSRQGRGGTEAFF. The CDR3 DNA is TGTGCCAGCAGTCGACAGGGGCGGGGAGGGACTGAAGCTTTCTTT.

This chain connects TRBV6-2 or TRBV6-3 to TRBJ1-2; TRBD1 might be the D (6 bases). CDR1 MNHEY and CDR2 SVGEGT come from the germline V gene. Trimming shortened V by 2 bases and J by 3 bases, and 16 bases separated the two germline ends. CDR3 length: 16 amino acids. The CDR3 DNA is TGTGCCAGCAGTTACGCCCACAGGGTCGGATACTATGGCTACACCTTC. Residues: CASSYAHRVGYYGYTF.

The J gene is TRBJ1-4, the V gene TRBV29-1, with D possibly TRBD1 on 6 matching bases. The V end was cut by 4 bases, the J end by 3 bases, with 9 bases between. This CDR3 has 13 amino acids. CDR1 and CDR2 from the germline V gene are SQVTM and ANQGSEA. The CDR3 loop is CSVGQASNEKLFF. The CDR3 DNA reads as TGCAGCGTTGGACAGGCGTCTAATGAAAAACTGTTTTTT.

V usage is TRBV3-1 (or the pseudogene TRBV3-2) and J usage is TRBJ2-5, with 9 bases aligning to TRBD2. The V segment lost 4 bases and the J segment 4 bases; nucleotides outside the gene matches: 10. Per the germline V gene, CDR1 is LGHDT and CDR2 is YNNKEL (reference sequence). This CDR3 comprises 16 residues. CDR3 region: CASSLDGVAGVETQYF. The CDR3 DNA is TGTGCCAGCAGCCTCGACGGAGTAGCGGGGGTAGAGACCCAGTACTTC.